Listed below are T cell receptor beta chains from one sample, sequenced in a study of OX40 agonist ivuxolimab in advanced cancers. The table came from immunoSEQ multiplex PCR; TCRdb's copy has only in-frame clones and leaves some out. The sample has just under 100,000 clones; around 94% are singletons. This material consisted of CD4+ or CD8+ T cells sorted from blood, taken in a trial of the OX40 agonist ivuxolimab. Receptors were obtained from an adult with an advanced solid tumor such as melanoma, head and neck, liver or kidney cancer. The CDR3 runs from the conserved cysteine through the conserved F or W. A D gene is named only where the DNA matches it firmly. Rows give clone size only sometimes, using once, few, many, or a class for an expanded clone.

d_call,j_call,clone_size,v_call,cdr3_nt,cdr3_aa
-,TRBJ2-5,-,TRBV7-2,TGTGCCAGCAGCTTATACCGGCCCGAAGAGACCCAGTACTTC,CASSLYRPEETQYF
TRBD2,TRBJ2-3,-,TRBV9,TGTGCCAGCAGCGCGACTAGCGGGGCGCAGTATTTT,CASSATSGAQYF
-,TRBJ2-5,-,TRBV29-1,TGCAGCGTTGCTATGGGTGGAGAGACCCAGTACTTC,CSVAMGGETQYF
-,TRBJ2-7,-,TRBV4-3,TGCGCCAGCAGCCCCCGACCTCTACCAGGGGACGAGCAGTACTTC,CASSPRPLPGDEQYF
-,TRBJ2-6,-,TRBV9,TGTGCCAGCAGCTCCCTTCAGAGGGTTCGTGCTAGCGGGGCCAACGTCCTGACTTTC,CASSSLQRVRASGANVLTF
TRBD1,TRBJ1-5,-,TRBV7-2,TGTGCCAGCAGCTTAGTTACAGGGGTCGATCAGCCCCAGCATTTT,CASSLVTGVDQPQHF
-,TRBJ2-7,-,TRBV14,TGTGCCAGCAGCCAAGGGGGGAACTCCTACGAGCAGTACTTC,CASSQGGNSYEQYF
TRBD1,TRBJ2-1,-,TRBV7-9,TGTGCCAGCAGCTCCCCGGGACAGGGGAGAAATGAGCAGTTCTTC,CASSSPGQGRNEQFF
-,TRBJ2-5,-,TRBV18,TGTGCCAGCTCACCGGCGGCAGGTCGGCAAGAGACCCAGTACTTC,CASSPAAGRQETQYF
-,TRBJ2-7,once,TRBV4-3,TGCGCCAGCAGCCGAAACGGGGGCGGGATCGGCGAGCAGTACTTC,CASSRNGGGIGEQYF
-,TRBJ2-2,-,TRBV5-1,TGCGCCAGCAGCTTGGGTGGTTACAGCTACACCGGGGAGCTGTTTTTT,CASSLGGYSYTGELFF
TRBD2,TRBJ2-3,-,TRBV15,TGTGCCACCAGCAGAACTGCCGGGACTAGCATCACAGATACGCAGTATTTT,CATSRTAGTSITDTQYF
TRBD2,TRBJ2-7,-,TRBV7-2,TGTGCCAGCAGCTCCCCGGGAGGGGCGGTCTACGAGCAGTACTTC,CASSSPGGAVYEQYF
-,TRBJ2-1,-,TRBV6-5,TGTGCCAGCAGTTACGCGGGGGCGTCCTACAATGAGCAGTTCTTC,CASSYAGASYNEQFF
-,TRBJ1-1,-,TRBV2,TGTGCCAGCAGTGGGGCCAGGAACACTGAAGCTTTCTTT,CASSGARNTEAFF
-,TRBJ2-3,-,TRBV18,TGTGCCAGCTCACCACGGCCGGACGTAAGCACAGATACGCAGTATTTT,CASSPRPDVSTDTQYF
TRBD1,TRBJ2-7,-,TRBV5-6,TGTGCCAGCAGCCATGACAGGGTTGGGCAGTACTTC,CASSHDRVGQYF
TRBD1,TRBJ1-1,-,TRBV5-1,TGCGCCAGCAGCTTGACTGGACAGGGGAACACTGAAGCTTTCTTT,CASSLTGQGNTEAFF
-,TRBJ2-5,-,TRBV5-1,TGCGCCAGCAGCCCCGGTGGGGGGATGCAAGAGACCCAGTACTTC,CASSPGGGMQETQYF
TRBD1,TRBJ2-7,few,TRBV10-3,TGTGCCATCAGCGAACCGGGACAGGGGGCGGGGGAGCAGTACTTC,CAISEPGQGAGEQYF
TRBD1,TRBJ1-2,-,TRBV4-3,TGCGCCAGCAGCCAAGATGGGACAGGGTGGACCTATGGCTACACCTTC,CASSQDGTGWTYGYTF
-,TRBJ1-2,-,TRBV12-5,TGTGCTAGTGGTTTGGGGGAGGCAGGGGTAAACTATGGCTACACCTTC,CASGLGEAGVNYGYTF
TRBD1,TRBJ1-1,-,TRBV10-3,TGTGCCATCAGTGAGTCAAGGACAGGGGGGACTGAAGCTTTCTTT,CAISESRTGGTEAFF
-,TRBJ2-7,-,TRBV28,TGTGCCAGCAGCCGAGAATCCTACGAGCAGTACTTC,CASSRESYEQYF
-,TRBJ1-3,-,TRBV18,TGTGCCAGCATGGAGGGCCCCTCTGGAAACACCATATATTTT,CASMEGPSGNTIYF